This TCR beta chain was sequenced for a study of T-cell memory formation after mild COVID-19. TCRdb re-called the 5' RACE reads through MiXCR, storing one row per CDR3 protein. Here the sample spans approximately 210,000 distinct CDR3 sequences, under 30% being singletons. The CDR3 loop spans 15 amino acids. Germline lookup yields CDR1 SGHRS and CDR2 YFSETQ. Trimming removed 1 base from V and 1 base from J, with 11 bases in between. This clonotype came up a few times. V is TRBV5-1 and J is TRBJ2-5; tentative D call: TRBD2 (6 bases). The receptor was isolated from an adult woman who had mild COVID-19 (a few samples of this study predate the infection). Cell type and time point are not known. Specimen: PBMCs or a T cell subset sorted from them (not recorded which). The CDR3 DNA reads TGCGCCAGCAGCTTGCCCGGGAGCGGCCAAGAGACCCAGTACTTC. Its protein product is CASSLPGSGQETQYF.